The sequence of this T cell receptor (beta chain) was determined in a study of identical twins. Template switching, a step in the protocol, added a universal primer site, and cDNA carried unique molecular identifiers. In TCRdb, the 5' RACE reads were re-called with MiXCR into one record per CDR3 protein. Of 240,000 or so distinct CDR3 sequences listed, about 12% are singletons. Points from the study as a whole: The conclusions drew on cross-sectional statistical analysis instead of tracking the same donors. Out-of-frame alpha sequences common to twins exhibited an excess of low generation probability.

The table lists this clonotype with a few counts. The antigen remains unidentified. The sample was also reused in another study, on yellow fever vaccine responses in identical twins. That study reports: Convergence reportedly seemed to mark part of the twins' vaccine T cell response, with personalization marking the rest.

This TCR was sampled from a woman aged 18-35 years in good health. The sequenced sample was memory (CD45RO+) T cells sorted from blood.

The CDR3 DNA sequence: TGCAGTGCTAGAGAACAGGGGCACGAAGCCTACGAGCAGTACTTC. Protein: CSAREQGHEAYEQYF. The chain has TRBV20-1 and TRBJ2-7; 7 bases align to TRBD1. With 0 bases clipped from V and 2 bases from J, the junction kept 7 bases outside the gene matches. This CDR3 contains 15 residues. From germline, CDR1 is DFQATT and CDR2 SNEGSKA (reference sequence).